This T cell receptor (beta chain) was found in a study of T cell repertoires in cytomegalovirus infection. CDR1 is SGHTA, CDR2 FQGTGA, per germline. The CDR3 runs 15 residues. This clonotype was detected once. The antigen remains unidentified. This may be a read error, as it is one base from a much larger clone. TCRdb independently ran MiXCR on the reads; one entry per CDR3 protein. The table shows under 850,000 distinct CDR3 sequences, with 35% to 45% occurring only once. Regarding the study as a whole: The response measured ex vivo was dominated by TCR beta clonotypes (HLA-C-restricted and CMV-specific).

Material for sequencing was PBMCs. The source of this sequence is a human donor in good health (CMV status not recorded). Some clones in this sample may be carry-over from other donors' samples. V and J are TRBV7-3 and TRBJ2-6, with D uncertain. The CDR3 loop reads CAISLVASGANVLTF. Written as DNA, the CDR3 is TGTGCCATCAGCTTAGTGGCCTCTGGGGCCAACGTCCTGACTTTC.